This T cell receptor (beta chain) was sequenced in a study of T cell responses to AZD1222 COVID-19 vaccine (dated by TCRdb to the early 2020s). With regard to the full study: TCR sequencing was performed for 230 to 250 trial participants, of whom about 200 were given two doses of AZD1222 and around 25 were given two doses of MenACWY control vaccine. Enrollment into the trials was organized by age into subgroups of 18-55, 56-69 and 70-plus years, and those subgroups contained roughly 150, 30 and 60 TCR-sequenced participants, respectively.

The CDR3 regions of human TCRbeta chains were analyzed by immunosequencing. Processing in the source paper ran as follows. TCRs in the repertoires were matched against a reference library of SARS-CoV-2-specific TCRs that had been generated with the MIRA antigen-specificity platform. Breadth meant the fraction of unique TCRs that were SARS-CoV-2-associated, whereas depth meant the fraction of total T cells that were SARS-CoV-2-associated. Using the MIRA data, each spike-specific TCR was mapped to the spike region that the TCR reacts to and placed in a CD4 or CD8 class. Log10-transformed breadth and depth values were compared by one-way ANOVA with Sidak's multiple comparisons tests. The table comes from immuneACCESS by way of TCRdb, which keeps in-frame sequences with V and J called. Part of the clones is missing from these tables; in studies checked, under half for an unresolved V gene and the rest for unknown reasons. D and trimming come from the DNA, and the V and J calls and clone size come from that table. The sample records some 180,000 clones, 90% to 95% of which are singletons. The top ten clones comprise roughly 1.7% of the sample.

A remark on this clone: This clone's antigen is unknown. No base qualities exist here, and no much larger clone lies one base off it.

The time point label, as the study defines it: about 28 days (+/-7) after the second vaccine dose. Because spike-specific TCR depth and breadth did not differ between the two schedules, AZD1222 recipients who got a second dose at roughly 4 weeks were pooled with those who got a second dose at roughly 12 weeks. Samples from vaccinated people were obtained from the UK trials COV001 and COV002, which included a single-blind randomized controlled phase 2/3 trial of AZD1222 (ChAdOx1 nCoV-19) in healthy adults. For TCRbeta chain sequencing, PBMC samples from trial participants were taken at day 0 and at day 28 after the second dose. Trimming takes 1 base from V and 8 bases from J, and the germline ends sit 11 bases apart. The CDR3, from cysteine to phenylalanine, totals 13 residues. Only CDR3 DNA is held: 39 bases, read in frame from base 1. Reading the germline V gene gives CDR1 SGHAT and CDR2 FQNNGV.

Here is what the overall study found, with its caveats: Reportedly, almost half of the unique spike-specific TCRs recognized epitopes lying outside the regions that are mutated in the B.1.351 and B.1.1.7 variants. The 56-69-year group was small, and its depth increase did not reach significance, likely because of low power. No day 14 peak-response samples were available, so repertoires were characterized only after the peak T cell response. The whole spike protein was spanned by vaccine-associated CD4 TCRs, and dominant responses were seen in regions 160-218 and 743-854. Participants were mostly white British and included more females than males, and it was suggested by the authors that clonal diversity may have been underestimated. Only a handful of AZD1222 recipients were SARS-CoV-2 seropositive at baseline, limiting conclusions about previously exposed vaccinees. Spike-specific TCR breadth and depth rose significantly after two AZD1222 doses compared with day 0 and with MenACWY recipients.

Recombination connected TRBV11-2 to TRBJ1-1; no D gene call is confident. The sequenced sample was peripheral blood, obtained 28 days after the second AZD1222 dose. The source is an adult who received the AZD1222 COVID-19 vaccine. The CDR3 loop reads CASSLVHPDEAFF. The nucleotide sequence reads as follows: TGTGCCAGCAGCTTAGTGCATCCTGACGAAGCTTTCTTT.